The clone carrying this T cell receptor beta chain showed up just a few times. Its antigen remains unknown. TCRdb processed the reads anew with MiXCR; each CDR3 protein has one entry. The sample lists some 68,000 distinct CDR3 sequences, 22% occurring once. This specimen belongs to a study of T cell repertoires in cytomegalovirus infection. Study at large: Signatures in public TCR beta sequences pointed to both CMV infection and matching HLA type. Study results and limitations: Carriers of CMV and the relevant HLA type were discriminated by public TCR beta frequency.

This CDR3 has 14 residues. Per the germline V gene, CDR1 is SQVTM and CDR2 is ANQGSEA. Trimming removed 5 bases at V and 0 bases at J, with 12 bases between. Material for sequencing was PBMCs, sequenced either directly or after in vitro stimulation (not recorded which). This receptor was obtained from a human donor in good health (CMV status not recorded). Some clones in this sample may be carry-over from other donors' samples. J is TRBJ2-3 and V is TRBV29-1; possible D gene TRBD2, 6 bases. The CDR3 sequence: CSVLPEGSTDTQYF. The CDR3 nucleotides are TGCAGCGTTCTTCCGGAGGGCAGCACAGATACGCAGTATTTT.